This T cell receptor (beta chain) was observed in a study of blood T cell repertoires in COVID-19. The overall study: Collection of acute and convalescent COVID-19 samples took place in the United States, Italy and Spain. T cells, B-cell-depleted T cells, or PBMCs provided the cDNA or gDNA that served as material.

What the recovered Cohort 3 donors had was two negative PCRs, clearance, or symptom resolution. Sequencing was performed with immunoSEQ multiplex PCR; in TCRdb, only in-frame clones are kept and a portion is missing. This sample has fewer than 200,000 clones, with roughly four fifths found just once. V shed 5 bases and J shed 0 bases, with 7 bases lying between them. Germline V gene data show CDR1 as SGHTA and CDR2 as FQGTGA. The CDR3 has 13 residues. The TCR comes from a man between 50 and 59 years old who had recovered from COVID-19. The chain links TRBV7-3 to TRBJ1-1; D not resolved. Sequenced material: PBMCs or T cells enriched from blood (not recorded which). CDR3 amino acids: CASSLSMNTEAFF. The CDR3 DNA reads TGTGCCAGCAGCCTAAGTATGAACACTGAAGCTTTCTTT.